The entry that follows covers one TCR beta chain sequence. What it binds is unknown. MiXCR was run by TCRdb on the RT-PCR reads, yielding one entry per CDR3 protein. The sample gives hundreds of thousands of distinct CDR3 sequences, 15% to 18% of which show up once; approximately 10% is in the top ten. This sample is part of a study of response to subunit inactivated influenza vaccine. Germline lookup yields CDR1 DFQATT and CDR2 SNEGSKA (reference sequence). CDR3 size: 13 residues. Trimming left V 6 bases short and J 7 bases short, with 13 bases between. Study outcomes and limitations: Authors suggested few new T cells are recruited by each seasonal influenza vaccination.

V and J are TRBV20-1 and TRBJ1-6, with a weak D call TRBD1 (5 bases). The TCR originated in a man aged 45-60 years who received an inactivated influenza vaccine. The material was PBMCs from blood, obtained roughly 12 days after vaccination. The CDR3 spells CSAPRGFNSPLHF. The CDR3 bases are TGCAGTGCCCCGAGGGGCTTCAATTCACCCCTCCACTTT.